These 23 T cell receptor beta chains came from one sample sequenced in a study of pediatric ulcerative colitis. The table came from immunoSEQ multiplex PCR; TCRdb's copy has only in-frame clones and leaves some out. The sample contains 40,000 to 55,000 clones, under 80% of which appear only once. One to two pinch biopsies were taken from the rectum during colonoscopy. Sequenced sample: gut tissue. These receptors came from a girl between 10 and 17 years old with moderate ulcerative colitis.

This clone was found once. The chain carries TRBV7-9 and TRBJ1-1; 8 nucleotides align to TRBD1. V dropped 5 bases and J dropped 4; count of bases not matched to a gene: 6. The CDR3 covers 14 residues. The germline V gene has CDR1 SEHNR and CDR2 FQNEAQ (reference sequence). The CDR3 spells CASSALTGGTEAFF. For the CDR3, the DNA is TGTGCCAGCAGCGCGTTAACAGGGGGCACTGAAGCTTTCTTT.

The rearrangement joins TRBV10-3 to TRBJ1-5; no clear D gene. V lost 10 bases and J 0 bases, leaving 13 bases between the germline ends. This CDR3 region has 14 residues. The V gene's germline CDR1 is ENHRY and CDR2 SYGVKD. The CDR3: CATKKDGSNQPQHF. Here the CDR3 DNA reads TGTGCCACAAAAAAAGACGGTAGCAATCAGCCCCAGCATTTT.

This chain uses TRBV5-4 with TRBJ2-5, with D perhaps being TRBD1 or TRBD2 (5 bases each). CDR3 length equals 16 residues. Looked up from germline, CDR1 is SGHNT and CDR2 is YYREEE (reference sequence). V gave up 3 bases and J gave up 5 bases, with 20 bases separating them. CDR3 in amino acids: CASSSPSLYGTETQYF. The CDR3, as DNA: TGTGCCAGCAGCTCCCCCTCCTTGTACGGGACCGAGACCCAGTACTTC.

CDR3 sequence (DNA): TGTGCCAGCAGTTTTTCCGGGACAGGGGTTACCTATGGCTACACCTTC. It specifies CASSFSGTGVTYGYTF. V usage is TRBV27 and J usage is TRBJ1-2, with TRBD1 identical over 10 bases. V lost 3 bases, J lost 4 bases, and 8 bases stayed unmatched. The CDR3 has 16 residues. Germline V lookup: CDR1 MNHEY, CDR2 SMNVEV (reference sequence).

The CDR3 DNA is TGCAGCGGGACAGGCACCGTGGGGCAAGAGACCCAGTACTTC. Its protein product is CSGTGTVGQETQYF. The genes are TRBV29-1 and TRBJ2-5; 7 nucleotides line up with TRBD1. The junction had 10 bases not matched to a gene; V was cut back by 7 bases and J by 2 bases. CDR3 length: 14 residues. Germline CDR1 is SQVTM and CDR2 is ANQGSEA.

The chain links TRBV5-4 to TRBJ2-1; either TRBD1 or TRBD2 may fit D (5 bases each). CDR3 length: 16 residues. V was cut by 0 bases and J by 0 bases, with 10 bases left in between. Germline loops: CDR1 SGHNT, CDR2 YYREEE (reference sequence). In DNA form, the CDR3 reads TGTGCCAGCAGCTTGGGTGGGACGAGCTCCTACAATGAGCAGTTCTTC. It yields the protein CASSLGGTSSYNEQFF.

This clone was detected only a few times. The CDR3 DNA is TGTGCCAGCTCACTATATCCCGGGACAGCGAACACTGAAGCTTTCTTT. Protein product: CASSLYPGTANTEAFF. This chain links TRBV18 with TRBJ1-1; 7 bases agree with TRBD1. CDR3 length: 16 residues. Trimming took 4 bases from V and 1 from J; bases not matched to a gene: 9. From germline, CDR1 is KGHSH and CDR2 LQKENI. Looking up the rest from reference TRBV18 and TRBJ1-1 gives the full variable domain: NAGVMQNPRHLVRRRGQEARLRCSPMKGHSHVYWYRQLPEEGLKFMVYLQKENIIDESGMPKERFSAEFPKEGPSILRIQQVVRGDSAAYFCASSLYPGTANTEAFFGQGTRLTVV.

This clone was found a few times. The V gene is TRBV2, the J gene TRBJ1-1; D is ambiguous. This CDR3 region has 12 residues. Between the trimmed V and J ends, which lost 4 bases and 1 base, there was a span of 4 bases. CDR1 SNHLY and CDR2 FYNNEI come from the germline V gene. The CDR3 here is CASSAQNTEAFF. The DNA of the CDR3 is TGTGCCAGCAGTGCGCAGAACACTGAAGCTTTCTTT.

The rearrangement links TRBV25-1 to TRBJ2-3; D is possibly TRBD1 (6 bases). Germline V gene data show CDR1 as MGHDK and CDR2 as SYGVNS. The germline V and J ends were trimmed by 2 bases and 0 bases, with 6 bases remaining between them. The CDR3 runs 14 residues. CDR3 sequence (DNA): TGTGCCAGCAGTGAAGACAGGAGCACAGATACGCAGTATTTT. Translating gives CASSEDRSTDTQYF.

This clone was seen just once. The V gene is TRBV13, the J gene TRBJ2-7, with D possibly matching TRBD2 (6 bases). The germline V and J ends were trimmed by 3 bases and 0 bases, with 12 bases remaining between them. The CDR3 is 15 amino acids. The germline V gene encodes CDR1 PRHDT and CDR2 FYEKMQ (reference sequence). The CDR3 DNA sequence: TGTGCCAGCAGCTTGGAGGGATACAGCTCCTACGAGCAGTACTTC. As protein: CASSLEGYSSYEQYF.

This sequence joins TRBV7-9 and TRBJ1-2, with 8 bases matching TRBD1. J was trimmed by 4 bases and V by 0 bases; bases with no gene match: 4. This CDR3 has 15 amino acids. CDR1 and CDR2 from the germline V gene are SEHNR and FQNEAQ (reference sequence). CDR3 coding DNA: TGTGCCAGCAGCTTAGCGGCAGGGGGCACCTATGGCTACACCTTC. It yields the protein CASSLAAGGTYGYTF.

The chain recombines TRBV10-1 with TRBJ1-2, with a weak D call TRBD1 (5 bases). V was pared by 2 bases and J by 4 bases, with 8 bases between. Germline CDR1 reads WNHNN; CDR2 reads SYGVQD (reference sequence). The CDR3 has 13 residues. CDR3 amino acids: CASSEGTFYGYTF. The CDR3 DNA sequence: TGCGCCAGCAGTGAGGGGACGTTCTATGGCTACACCTTC.

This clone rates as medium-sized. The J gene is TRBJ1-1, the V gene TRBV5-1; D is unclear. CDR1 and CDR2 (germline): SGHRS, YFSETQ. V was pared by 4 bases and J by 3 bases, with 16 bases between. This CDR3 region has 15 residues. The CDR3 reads CASSTTSPRDTEAFF. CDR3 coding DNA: TGCGCCAGCAGCACAACAAGTCCTCGGGACACTGAAGCTTTCTTT.

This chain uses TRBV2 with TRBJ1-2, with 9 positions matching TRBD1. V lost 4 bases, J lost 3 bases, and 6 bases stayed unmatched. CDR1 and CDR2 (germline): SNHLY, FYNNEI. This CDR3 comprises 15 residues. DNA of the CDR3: TGTGCCAGCAGTGCCGGGACAGGGACCGACTATGGCTACACCTTC. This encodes CASSAGTGTDYGYTF.

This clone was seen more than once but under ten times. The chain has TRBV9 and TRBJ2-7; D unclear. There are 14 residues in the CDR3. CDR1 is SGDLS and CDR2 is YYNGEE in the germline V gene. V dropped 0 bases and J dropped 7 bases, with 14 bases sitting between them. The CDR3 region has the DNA TGTGCCAGCAGCGTAGGTCGGGTTTCCCCAGAGCAGTACTTC. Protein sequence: CASSVGRVSPEQYF. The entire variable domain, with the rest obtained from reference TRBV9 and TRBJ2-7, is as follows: DSGVTQTPKHLITATGQRVTLRCSPRSGDLSVYWYQQSLDQGLQFLIQYYNGEERAKGNILERFSAQQFPDLHSELNLSSLELGDSALYFCASSVGRVSPEQYFGPGTRLTVT.

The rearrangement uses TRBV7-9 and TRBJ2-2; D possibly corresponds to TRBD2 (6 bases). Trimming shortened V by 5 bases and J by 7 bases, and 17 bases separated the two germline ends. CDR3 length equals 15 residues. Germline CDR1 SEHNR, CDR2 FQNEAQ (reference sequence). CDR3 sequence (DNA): TGTGCCAGCAGCCCTGGGACTTCCGCCAGCGGGGAGCTGTTTTTT. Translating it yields CASSPGTSASGELFF.

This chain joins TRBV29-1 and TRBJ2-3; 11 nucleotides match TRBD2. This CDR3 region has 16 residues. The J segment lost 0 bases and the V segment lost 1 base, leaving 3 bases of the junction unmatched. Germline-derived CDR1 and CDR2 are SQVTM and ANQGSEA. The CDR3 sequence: CSVEGLAGPSTDTQYF. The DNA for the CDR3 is TGCAGCGTTGAAGGACTAGCGGGGCCTAGCACAGATACGCAGTATTTT.

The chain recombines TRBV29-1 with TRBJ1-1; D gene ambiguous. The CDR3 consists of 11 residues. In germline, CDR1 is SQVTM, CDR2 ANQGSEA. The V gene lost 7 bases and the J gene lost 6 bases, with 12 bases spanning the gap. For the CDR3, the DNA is TGCAGCGCGGGGTACGAACCTGAAGCTTTCTTT. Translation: CSAGYEPEAFF. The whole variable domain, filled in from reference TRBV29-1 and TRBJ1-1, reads SAVISQKPSRDICQRGTSLTIQCQVDSQVTMMFWYRQQPGQSLTLIATANQGSEATYESGFVIDKFPISRPNLTFSTLTVSNMSPEDSSIYLCSAGYEPEAFFGQGTRLTVV.

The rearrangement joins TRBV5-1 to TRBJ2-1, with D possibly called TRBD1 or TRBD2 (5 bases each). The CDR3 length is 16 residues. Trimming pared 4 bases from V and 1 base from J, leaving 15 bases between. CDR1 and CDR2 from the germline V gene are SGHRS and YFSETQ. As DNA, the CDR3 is TGCGCCAGCAGCCGAGAGGCAGGGACGTCCTACAATGAGCAGTTCTTC. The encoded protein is CASSREAGTSYNEQFF.

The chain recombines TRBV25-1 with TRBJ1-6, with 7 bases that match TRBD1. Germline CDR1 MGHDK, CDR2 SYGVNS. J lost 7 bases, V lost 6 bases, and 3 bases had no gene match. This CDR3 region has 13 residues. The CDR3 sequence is CASRTGFNSPLHF. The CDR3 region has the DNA TGTGCCAGCAGGACAGGGTTCAATTCACCCCTCCACTTT.

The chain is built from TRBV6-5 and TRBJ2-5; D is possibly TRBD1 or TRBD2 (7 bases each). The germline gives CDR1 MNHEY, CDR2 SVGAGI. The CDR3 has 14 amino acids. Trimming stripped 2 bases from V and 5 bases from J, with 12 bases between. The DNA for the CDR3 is TGTGCCAGCAGTTACGACAGGGAGGGCGAGACCCAGTACTTC. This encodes CASSYDREGETQYF.

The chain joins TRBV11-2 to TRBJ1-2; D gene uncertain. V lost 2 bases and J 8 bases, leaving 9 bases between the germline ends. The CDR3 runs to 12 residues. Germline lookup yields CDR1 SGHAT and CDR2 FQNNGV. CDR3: CASSLSKSGYTF. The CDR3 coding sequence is TGTGCCAGCAGCTTAAGTAAGAGCGGCTACACCTTC.

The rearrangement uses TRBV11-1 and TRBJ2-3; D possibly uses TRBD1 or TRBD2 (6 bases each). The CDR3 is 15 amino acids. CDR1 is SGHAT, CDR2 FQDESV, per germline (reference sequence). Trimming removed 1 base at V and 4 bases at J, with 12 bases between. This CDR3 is CASSLEGGLSDTQYF. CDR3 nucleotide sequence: TGTGCCAGCAGCTTAGAGGGGGGCCTTTCAGATACGCAGTATTTT.